Presented here are 27 T cell receptor beta chains from one specimen sequenced in a study of T cell repertoires in cytomegalovirus infection. One entry per CDR3 protein, called by TCRdb with MiXCR from the reads. The repertoire has some 920,000 distinct CDR3 sequences, about a third of them found once; the top ten carry roughly an eighth. These receptors have no known antigen. Source: cultured CD8+ T cells from PBMCs, taken from culture after CMV antigen stimulation. These receptors originate from a human donor in good health (CMV status not recorded). Some clones in this sample may be carry-over from other donors' samples.

This clonotype was seen a handful of times. This sequence joins TRBV7-2 and TRBJ1-2, with D tentatively TRBD1 (5 bases). Germline V gene lookup returns CDR1 SGHTA and CDR2 FQGNSA. V lost 2 bases to trimming and J lost 7 bases, with 14 bases between them. The CDR3 consists of 14 residues. CDR3 bases: TGTGCCAGCAGCTTACCCACAGGAACCCCTGGCTACACCTTC. Protein sequence: CASSLPTGTPGYTF.

As regards this clonotype: The conserved closing phenylalanine or tryptophan is absent in this CDR3, likely reflecting a read error. J is TRBJ2-7 and V is TRBV2; D remains ambiguous. This CDR3 region has 11 residues. V was clipped by 9 bases and J by 4 bases, with 10 bases between them. Germline CDR1 and CDR2: SNHLY and FYNNEI. CDR3 nucleotides: TGTGCCAGAAGGACGGAATACGAGCAGTACGCC. Translating gives CARRTEYEQYA.

The chain recombines TRBV7-2 with TRBJ2-1; TRBD2 might be the D (7 bases). The V and J ends lost 8 bases and 7 bases respectively, with 21 bases between them. There are 15 residues in the CDR3. The V gene's germline CDR1 is SGHTA and CDR2 FQGNSA. The CDR3 DNA sequence: TGTGCCAGCTTTTCCGAGGGGGGGGGGGTAAATGAGCAGTTCTTC. As protein: CASFSEGGGVNEQFF. Full variable domain (missing parts from reference TRBV7-2 and TRBJ2-1): GAGVSQSPSNKVTEKGKDVELRCDPISGHTALYWYRQSLGQGLEFLIYFQGNSAPDKSGLPSDRFSAERTGGSVSTLTIQRTQQEDSAVYLCASFSEGGGVNEQFFGPGTRLTVL.

Concerning this clonotype: A much larger clone is a single base away; this may be a read error. The V gene is TRBV7-2, the J gene TRBJ1-5; D gene uncertain. CDR3 length: 14 amino acids. Germline V gene data show CDR1 as SGHTA and CDR2 as FQGNSA. V was pared by 10 bases and J by 2 bases, with 15 bases between. The CDR3 loop is CANSSEGRNQPQHF. The CDR3 DNA sequence: TGTGCCAACAGTTCTGAGGGTCGCAATCAGCCCCAGCATTTT. The full variable domain, its missing parts supplied by reference TRBV7-2 and TRBJ1-5, is GAGVSQSPSNKVTEKGKDVELRCDPISGHTALYWYRQSLGQGLEFLIYFQGNSAPDKSGLPSDRFSAERTGGSVSTLTIQRTQQEDSAVYLCANSSEGRNQPQHFGDGTRLSIL.

The genes are TRBV27 and TRBJ2-7; unclear D gene. Looked up from germline, CDR1 is MNHEY and CDR2 is SMNVEV (reference sequence). The CDR3 extends over 15 amino acids. The CDR3 sequence: CASSLRGPSSYEQHV. In DNA form, the CDR3 reads TGTGCCAGCAGTCTGCGTGGACCGAGCTCCTACGAGCAGCACGTC.

The rearrangement links TRBV12-3 or TRBV12-4 to TRBJ1-5; no clear D. This CDR3 region has 14 residues. V lost 6 bases and J lost 1, with 10 bases in between. CDR3 amino acids: CASRDSGSNQPQHF. CDR3 nucleotides: TGTGCCAGCAGGGACTCGGGGAGCAATCAGCCCCAGCATTTT.

This clonotype was seen once. No conserved phenylalanine or tryptophan ends this CDR3, so it is likely a read error. The chain combines TRBV6-2 or TRBV6-3 with TRBJ2-3, with D maybe TRBD1 (7 bases). The CDR3 has 17 residues. The ends were cut back, 0 bases at V and 4 bases at J, with 17 bases in the middle. Germline V gene lookup returns CDR1 MNHEY and CDR2 SVGEGT. The CDR3 sequence: CASSYSRDREVPDTQYL. DNA for the CDR3: TGTGCCAGCAGTTACTCGAGAGACAGGGAGGTACCAGATACGCAGTATCTT.

The rearrangement joins TRBV5-1 to TRBJ2-2; no reliable D call. The germline V gene encodes CDR1 SGHRS and CDR2 YFSETQ. The CDR3 runs 14 residues. Trimming removed 7 bases from V and 3 bases from J, with 13 bases in between. The CDR3 bases are TGCGCCAGCTGCTCGCTGGCGGACACCGGGGAGCTGTTTTTT. Translated, it gives CASCSLADTGELFF.

The chain recombines TRBV28 with TRBJ1-2; no reliable D call. From germline, CDR1 is MDHEN and CDR2 SYDVKM. The CDR3 is 17 residues long. V was shortened by 2 bases and J by 1 base, with 17 bases between the two germline ends. The CDR3: CASSLLGYRSSNYGYTF. In nucleotides, the CDR3 is TGTGCCAGCAGTTTACTGGGGTACCGATCGAGTAACTATGGCTACACCTTC.

CDR3 amino acids: CASSHSGTADFPYGYTF. CDR3 nucleotides: TGTGCCAGCAGCCACTCCGGGACAGCTGATTTTCCCTATGGCTACACCTTC. The genes are TRBV7-9 and TRBJ1-2; 7 nucleotides agree with TRBD1. Trimming removed 5 bases from V and 4 bases from J; junction bases left unmatched: 16. Germline V gives CDR1 SEHNR, CDR2 FQNEAQ (reference sequence). The CDR3 totals 17 residues.

Note on this clonotype: A much larger clonotype is one base distant, so this may be a read error. The V call is TRBV6-6, the J call TRBJ2-2, with D possibly being TRBD2 (5 bases). The CDR3 consists of 22 residues. Germline V CDR1 and CDR2: MNHNY, SVGAGI (reference sequence). CDR3 nucleotides: TGTGCCAGCAGTCCCAGCCCCACCCAACAGACTATGTATTTTTTGGGATCCGGGGAGCAGTTTTTT. It specifies CASSPSPTQQTMYFLGSGEQFF.

As to this clonotype: A much bigger clone sits one base away, suggesting this may be a read error. The CDR3 loop is CASSIGYQETQYF. CDR3 DNA sequence: TGTGCCAGCAGCATAGGGTACCAAGAGACCCAGTACTTC. This chain connects TRBV7-6 to TRBJ2-5, with D hard to call. With 5 bases removed from V and 0 bases from J, the gap between germline ends came to 7 bases. The length of the CDR3 is 13 residues. The germline V gene encodes CDR1 SGHVS and CDR2 FNYEAQ.

V gene TRBV5-4 combines with J gene TRBJ2-5, with D perhaps TRBD2 (5 bases). CDR1 and CDR2 from the germline V gene are SGHNT and YYREEE (reference sequence). CDR3 length equals 15 residues. V lost 0 bases to trimming and J lost 2 bases, with 11 bases between them. CDR3 region: CASSLGGYLQETQYF. CDR3 coding DNA: TGTGCCAGCAGCTTGGGAGGGTACCTTCAAGAGACCCAGTACTTC.

The rearrangement joins TRBV27 to TRBJ1-6, with D possibly TRBD1 on 6 matching bases. V was cut by 5 bases and J by 6 bases, with 17 bases left in between. Germline V gene data show CDR1 as MNHEY and CDR2 as SMNVEV (reference sequence). The CDR3 has 16 amino acids. The CDR3 sequence is CASSTPARGLNSPLHF. The CDR3 DNA reads as TGTGCCAGCAGTACCCCGGCTCGGGGGCTTAATTCACCCCTCCACTTT.

With regard to this clonotype: An end of the junction does not agree with germline; a read error may underlie this. This sequence joins TRBV11-2 and TRBJ1-1, with D unclear. This CDR3 contains 14 residues. Germline V gene lookup returns CDR1 SGHAT and CDR2 FQNNGV. The CDR3 is CASTGRTSPPDAFF. CDR3 in DNA: TGTGCCAGCACCGGAAGGACCTCCCCCCCTGACGCTTTCTTT. Supplemented by reference TRBV11-2 and TRBJ1-1, the full variable domain reads EAGVAQSPRYKIIEKRQSVAFWCNPISGHATLYWYQQILGQGPKLLIQFQNNGVVDDSQLPKDRFSAERLKGVDSTLKIQPAKLEDSAVYLCASTGRTSPPDAFFGQGTRLTVV.

The V and J genes are TRBV27 and TRBJ2-5, with TRBD2 as a possible D gene (7 bases). Between the trimmed V and J ends, which lost 3 bases and 5 bases, there was a span of 22 bases. This CDR3 contains 17 residues. Germline CDR1 is MNHEY and CDR2 is SMNVEV (reference sequence). CDR3 loop: CASSFVGGPLHKETQYF. In DNA form, the CDR3 reads TGTGCCAGCAGTTTCGTGGGGGGGCCGCTCCACAAGGAGACCCAGTACTTC.

This clonotype has ten or more counts. This chain joins TRBV7-9 and TRBJ2-7, with 10 bases matching TRBD1. After removal of 5 bases from V and 0 bases from J, the junction contained 4 bases not matched to a gene. This CDR3 is built from 15 residues. In germline, CDR1 is SEHNR, CDR2 FQNEAQ (reference sequence). The CDR3 sequence: CASSDRDRGSYEQYV. DNA for the CDR3: TGTGCCAGCAGCGACCGGGACAGGGGCTCCTACGAGCAGTACGTC.

V is TRBV28 and J is TRBJ2-1; D is uncertain. The CDR3 is made up of 12 amino acids. Trimming stripped 7 bases from V and 9 bases from J, with 13 bases between. CDR1 and CDR2 (germline): MDHEN, SYDVKM. CDR3 amino acids: CASTLGSFEQFF. The CDR3 nucleotides read TGTGCCAGCACTCTGGGTAGTTTTGAGCAGTTCTTC.

The chain uses TRBV9 and TRBJ1-2; no definite D call. Germline V lookup: CDR1 SGDLS, CDR2 YYNGEE. V was clipped by 4 bases and J by 5 bases, with 15 bases between them. There are 14 residues in the CDR3. CDR3 coding DNA: TGTGCCAGCAGCCATACAGAGTTTCGTTATGGCTACACCTTC. Translation: CASSHTEFRYGYTF.

This rearrangement joins TRBV6-5 to TRBJ2-3, with 8 bases lining up with TRBD1. CDR3 size: 17 residues. V shed 5 bases and J 3 bases; nucleotides not matched to a gene: 13. The germline V gene has CDR1 MNHEY and CDR2 SVGAGI. The DNA for the CDR3 is TGTGCCAGCAGTGCCCGAAGACAGGGGTTGGTTACAGATACGCAGTATTTT. Translated: CASSARRQGLVTDTQYF.

This clonotype was detected only a few times. CDR3 residues: CASRRTEQISGANVLTF. In DNA, the CDR3 is TGTGCCAGCAGGCGGACAGAGCAAATCTCTGGGGCCAACGTCCTGACTTTC. The chain is built from TRBV6-6 and TRBJ2-6; maybe TRBD1 (6 bases). CDR1 and CDR2 from the germline V gene are MNHNY and SVGAGI (reference sequence). V was shortened by 6 bases and J by 0 bases, with 15 bases between the two germline ends. This CDR3 spans 17 amino acids.

The chain uses TRBV10-3 and TRBJ2-1; possible D gene TRBD2, 6 bases. Trimming removed 4 bases at V and 8 bases at J, with 18 bases between. The CDR3 covers 15 residues. The germline CDR1 and CDR2 sequences are ENHRY and SYGVKD. The chain's CDR3 is CAISVGGESYDEQFF. CDR3 DNA: TGTGCCATCAGTGTCGGGGGAGAATCTTACGATGAGCAGTTCTTC.

This clonotype has more than one count but fewer than ten. This chain joins TRBV27 and TRBJ2-1; the D call may be TRBD1 or TRBD2 (7 bases each). The germline V gene has CDR1 MNHEY and CDR2 SMNVEV (reference sequence). The V end lost 8 bases, the J end lost 7 bases, and 18 bases lay between the germline ends. This CDR3 comprises 14 residues. The CDR3 reads CASLPGGAWNEQFF. The CDR3 DNA reads as TGTGCCAGCCTACCAGGGGGGGCCTGGAATGAGCAGTTCTTC.

The chain has TRBV20-1 and TRBJ2-7, with 7 bases that match TRBD1. The CDR3 runs 12 residues. Germline V lookup: CDR1 DFQATT, CDR2 SNEGSKA (reference sequence). The V gene end was trimmed by 6 bases and the J gene end by 1 base; junction bases not matched to a gene: 3. CDR3 loop: CSADRDSYEQYV. The DNA for the CDR3 is TGCAGTGCCGACAGGGATTCCTACGAGCAGTACGTC.

This clonotype was seen a few times. The V and J genes are TRBV6-5 and TRBJ2-5; 11 bases are shared with TRBD1. Trimming took 6 bases from V and 5 from J; bases not matched to a gene: 8. Per germline, CDR1 MNHEY and CDR2 SVGAGI. CDR3 length: 15 amino acids. For the CDR3, the DNA is TGTGCCAGCAGCAAGGACAGGGGGCAGGGGGAGACCCAGTACTTC. It specifies CASSKDRGQGETQYF.

Many counts were recorded for this clonotype. The V call is TRBV6-1, the J call TRBJ2-7; 7 nucleotides match TRBD1. Trimming removed 0 bases from V and 0 bases from J; junction bases left unmatched: 2. Germline CDR1 and CDR2: MNHNS and SASEGT. This CDR3 contains 15 residues. DNA of the CDR3: TGTGCCAGCAGTGAAGCGGGGGACAGCTCCTACGAGCAGTACTTC. It specifies CASSEAGDSSYEQYF.

The V and J genes are TRBV19 and TRBJ2-1, with a weak D call TRBD2 (6 bases). V lost 3 bases and J 3 bases, leaving 21 bases between the germline ends. Per germline, CDR1 LNHDA and CDR2 SQIVND (reference sequence). The CDR3 sequence is 18 residues long. The CDR3 DNA reads TGTGCCAGTAGTATGGGTCTGAGTCGGAGGGTTATCTACAATGAGCAGTTCTTC. Its protein product is CASSMGLSRRVIYNEQFF.